Listed below are T cell receptor beta chains from one sample, sequenced in a study of human T cells and chemical hapten exposure. TCRdb reprocessed the RACE reads with MiXCR, giving one entry per CDR3 protein. The sample has some 200,000 distinct CDR3 sequences, more than 20% seen once. Sequencing used whole blood, obtained in connection with sensitization to the hapten diphenylcyclopropenone (DPC). The receptors originated from a woman aged 50 to 65 with alopecia areata. Some clones in this sample may be carry-over from other donors' samples. Each CDR3 is given with its conserved first and last residue. Fields, in order: J gene, D gene, clone size, V gene, CDR3 DNA, CDR3 protein. A D gene is named only where the DNA matches it firmly. The size field is filled for only some rows; it gives once, few, many or a size class.

j_gene: TRBJ2-3
d_gene: .
abundance: .
v_gene: TRBV10-1
CDR3nt: TGCGCCAGCAGTGATGTCGCGGGAGAAGGGGGGGATACGCAGTATTTT
CDR3aa: CASSDVAGEGGDTQYF

j_gene: TRBJ2-7
d_gene: .
abundance: .
v_gene: TRBV7-7
CDR3nt: TGTGCTAGCAGCCGGGACGGCGGGCACGAGCAGTACTTC
CDR3aa: CASSRDGGHEQYF

j_gene: TRBJ2-1
d_gene: TRBD2
abundance: .
v_gene: TRBV20-1
CDR3nt: TGCAGTGCGGACGATAGCGGGAGCCCCTACAATGAGCAGTTCTTC
CDR3aa: CSADDSGSPYNEQFF

j_gene: TRBJ1-5
d_gene: .
abundance: few
v_gene: TRBV12-3/TRBV12-4
CDR3nt: TGTGCCAGCAGTTTAGGCCCAGGGGCCCAGCCCCAGCATTTT
CDR3aa: CASSLGPGAQPQHF

j_gene: TRBJ1-1
d_gene: .
abundance: few
v_gene: TRBV9
CDR3nt: TGTGCCAGCAGCGTAGCAGCGAACACTGAAGCTTTCTTT
CDR3aa: CASSVAANTEAFF

j_gene: TRBJ1-1
d_gene: TRBD1
abundance: .
v_gene: TRBV7-9
CDR3nt: TGTGCCAGCAGCTTAGAAAACCAGGGGGGCACTGAAGCTTTCTTT
CDR3aa: CASSLENQGGTEAFF

j_gene: TRBJ2-2
d_gene: TRBD2
abundance: .
v_gene: TRBV7-2
CDR3nt: TGTGCCAGCAGCGAGACTAGCTTCGGCACCGGGGAGCTGTTTTTT
CDR3aa: CASSETSFGTGELFF

j_gene: TRBJ1-5
d_gene: .
abundance: once
v_gene: TRBV3-1
CDR3nt: TGTGCCAGCAGCCAACATCAGGGTAGCAATCAGCCCCAGCATTTT
CDR3aa: CASSQHQGSNQPQHF

j_gene: TRBJ2-7
d_gene: TRBD1
abundance: .
v_gene: TRBV6-5
CDR3nt: TGTGCCAGCAGGCTGACCGGACAGGGGGGCTACGAGCAGTACTTC
CDR3aa: CASRLTGQGGYEQYF

j_gene: TRBJ2-3
d_gene: TRBD2
abundance: few
v_gene: TRBV7-2
CDR3nt: TGTGCCAGCAGCAACCAAGGTAGCGGGAGGACGCAGTATTTT
CDR3aa: CASSNQGSGRTQYF

j_gene: TRBJ2-3
d_gene: TRBD1
abundance: few
v_gene: TRBV20-1
CDR3nt: TGCAGTGCTAGTAAGGGACAGGGCACAGATACGCAGTATTTT
CDR3aa: CSASKGQGTDTQYF

j_gene: TRBJ1-2
d_gene: .
abundance: .
v_gene: TRBV5-1
CDR3nt: TGCGCCAGCAGCTTGGAAGTGTCAGGGGAGGATGGCTACACCTTC
CDR3aa: CASSLEVSGEDGYTF

j_gene: TRBJ1-4
d_gene: .
abundance: few
v_gene: TRBV4-2
CDR3nt: TGTGCCAGCAGCCAAGAGCACAGTCGAACTAATGAAAAACTGTTTTTT
CDR3aa: CASSQEHSRTNEKLFF

j_gene: TRBJ2-1
d_gene: TRBD2
abundance: .
v_gene: TRBV7-9
CDR3nt: TGTGCCAGCAGCCAAGGGACTAGCGGGAGCGCGGATGAGCAGTTCTTC
CDR3aa: CASSQGTSGSADEQFF

j_gene: TRBJ1-3
d_gene: TRBD1
abundance: .
v_gene: TRBV5-1
CDR3nt: TGCGCCAGCAGCTTGGGAACGGGACAGCGATACTCTGGAAACACCATATATTTT
CDR3aa: CASSLGTGQRYSGNTIYF

j_gene: TRBJ2-7
d_gene: .
abundance: .
v_gene: TRBV29-1
CDR3nt: TGCAGCGTTGAAGACAACTTCACCTACGAGCAGTACTTC
CDR3aa: CSVEDNFTYEQYF

j_gene: TRBJ1-4
d_gene: TRBD1
abundance: once
v_gene: TRBV10-3
CDR3nt: TGTGCCATCAGTGGTGGGACAGGGAGAGATGAAAAACTGTTTTTT
CDR3aa: CAISGGTGRDEKLFF

j_gene: TRBJ2-7
d_gene: .
abundance: many
v_gene: TRBV27
CDR3nt: TGTGCCAGTAAGTGTCCAACCTACGAGCAGTACTTC
CDR3aa: CASKCPTYEQYF

j_gene: TRBJ1-1
d_gene: .
abundance: few
v_gene: TRBV6-5
CDR3nt: TGTGCCAGCAGTTACTCGGTCGGCACTGAAGCTTTCTTT
CDR3aa: CASSYSVGTEAFF

j_gene: TRBJ2-5
d_gene: .
abundance: few
v_gene: TRBV5-1
CDR3nt: TGCGCCAGCAGCTTGTCGGGGCAAGAGACCCAGTACTTC
CDR3aa: CASSLSGQETQYF

j_gene: TRBJ2-7
d_gene: TRBD1
abundance: few
v_gene: TRBV9
CDR3nt: TGTGCCAGCAGCGCCCGACAGGGCTCCTACGAGCAGTACTTC
CDR3aa: CASSARQGSYEQYF

j_gene: TRBJ2-5
d_gene: .
abundance: many
v_gene: TRBV2
CDR3nt: TGTGCCAGCAGTGAACTTCGGAGGGTTTGGGAGACCCAGTACTTC
CDR3aa: CASSELRRVWETQYF

j_gene: TRBJ2-1
d_gene: TRBD2
abundance: .
v_gene: TRBV5-1
CDR3nt: TGCGCCAGCAGTCAGAGAGGACTAGCGGGTGGGAATGAGCAGTTCTTC
CDR3aa: CASSQRGLAGGNEQFF

j_gene: TRBJ1-2
d_gene: .
abundance: .
v_gene: TRBV29-1
CDR3nt: TGCAGCGCCACCACTTGGGGGCAGGGTGATGGCTACACCTTC
CDR3aa: CSATTWGQGDGYTF

j_gene: TRBJ2-1
d_gene: .
abundance: once
v_gene: TRBV15
CDR3nt: TGTGCCACCAGAAAAGGAACTAGTTCCTACAATGAGCAGTTCTTC
CDR3aa: CATRKGTSSYNEQFF

j_gene: TRBJ2-3
d_gene: .
abundance: few
v_gene: TRBV7-2
CDR3nt: TGTGCCAGCAGCTTAGTCTTCACAGATACGCAGTATTTT
CDR3aa: CASSLVFTDTQYF

j_gene: TRBJ1-2
d_gene: .
abundance: few
v_gene: TRBV4-2
CDR3nt: TGTGCCAGCAGCCAAGGGGAAACGGACTGCTACACCTTC
CDR3aa: CASSQGETDCYTF

j_gene: TRBJ2-7
d_gene: TRBD2
abundance: .
v_gene: TRBV29-1
CDR3nt: TGCAGCGGAGGGACTAGCTACGAGCAGTACTTC
CDR3aa: CSGGTSYEQYF

j_gene: TRBJ1-3
d_gene: TRBD1
abundance: few
v_gene: TRBV5-1
CDR3nt: TGCGCCAGCAGCTTCGGGACAGGTCTTGGTTCTGGAAACACCATATATTTT
CDR3aa: CASSFGTGLGSGNTIYF

j_gene: TRBJ1-1
d_gene: .
abundance: .
v_gene: TRBV12-3/TRBV12-4
CDR3nt: TGTGCCAGCAGGTCAGGGGCCTTGAACACTGAAGCTTTCTTT
CDR3aa: CASRSGALNTEAFF

j_gene: TRBJ1-6
d_gene: .
abundance: .
v_gene: TRBV14
CDR3nt: TGTGCCAGCAGCCAAGATCGGACAGATAATTCACCCCTCCACTTT
CDR3aa: CASSQDRTDNSPLHF

j_gene: TRBJ2-1
d_gene: TRBD2
abundance: few
v_gene: TRBV2
CDR3nt: TGTGCCAGCAGAGATTGGACTAGCGTAAGGGGGCAGTTCTTC
CDR3aa: CASRDWTSVRGQFF

j_gene: TRBJ2-7
d_gene: .
abundance: .
v_gene: TRBV4-3
CDR3nt: TGCGCCAGCAGCCAGTCGCAGGACGGAGCCTACGAGCAGTACTTC
CDR3aa: CASSQSQDGAYEQYF

j_gene: TRBJ2-5
d_gene: TRBD2
abundance: once
v_gene: TRBV12-3/TRBV12-4
CDR3nt: TGTGCCAGCAGTTTAGGGTTGGCTAGCGGGACACAAGAGACCCAGTACTTC
CDR3aa: CASSLGLASGTQETQYF

j_gene: TRBJ2-7
d_gene: TRBD2
abundance: .
v_gene: TRBV19
CDR3nt: TGTGCCAGTAGTATTGCCGGGACTAGCGGAGAGCAGTACTTC
CDR3aa: CASSIAGTSGEQYF

j_gene: TRBJ2-2
d_gene: TRBD2
abundance: .
v_gene: TRBV5-1
CDR3nt: TGCGCCAGCAGCTTAACTAGCGGGAGCTCCACCGGGGAGCTGTTTTTT
CDR3aa: CASSLTSGSSTGELFF

j_gene: TRBJ1-5
d_gene: .
abundance: .
v_gene: TRBV28
CDR3nt: TGTGCCAGCAGTTTCGGGAGACAGCCCCAGCATTTT
CDR3aa: CASSFGRQPQHF

j_gene: TRBJ2-1
d_gene: .
abundance: .
v_gene: TRBV29-1
CDR3nt: TGCGGGGCGGAGGGTGTCACGGATGAGCAGTTCTTC
CDR3aa: CGAEGVTDEQFF

j_gene: TRBJ2-3
d_gene: .
abundance: .
v_gene: TRBV29-1
CDR3nt: TGCAGCGCTCGTATAGCGGCTCTTAGCACAGATACGCAGTATTTT
CDR3aa: CSARIAALSTDTQYF

j_gene: TRBJ2-4
d_gene: .
abundance: .
v_gene: TRBV3-1
CDR3nt: TGTGCCAGCAGCCAAGATTTGGTTCAGTACTTC
CDR3aa: CASSQDLVQYF

j_gene: TRBJ2-1
d_gene: .
abundance: .
v_gene: TRBV11-2
CDR3nt: TGTGCCAGCAGTGGACAGCCGTACAATGAGCAGTTCTTC
CDR3aa: CASSGQPYNEQFF

j_gene: TRBJ2-5
d_gene: TRBD2
abundance: many
v_gene: TRBV20-1
CDR3nt: TGCAGTGCTAGAAGTAGCGGGAGTACTGAGACCCAGTACTTC
CDR3aa: CSARSSGSTETQYF

j_gene: TRBJ2-7
d_gene: TRBD1
abundance: once
v_gene: TRBV7-9
CDR3nt: TGTGCCAGCAGCCTCGGGGACAGCACCTACGAGCAGTACTTC
CDR3aa: CASSLGDSTYEQYF

j_gene: TRBJ1-5
d_gene: .
abundance: .
v_gene: TRBV20-1
CDR3nt: TGCAGTGCTCGAGAGGGGACGAAGTGGGATCAGCCCCAGCATTTT
CDR3aa: CSAREGTKWDQPQHF

j_gene: TRBJ2-7
d_gene: .
abundance: .
v_gene: TRBV30
CDR3nt: TGTGCCTGGAGTGTACAGGACCTCCCGGGGTACGAGCAGTACTTC
CDR3aa: CAWSVQDLPGYEQYF

j_gene: TRBJ2-5
d_gene: .
abundance: .
v_gene: TRBV15
CDR3nt: TGTGCCACCAGCAGAGCCGACAGACAAGAAGAGACCCAGTACTTC
CDR3aa: CATSRADRQEETQYF